The T cell receptor beta chain described here comes from a study of immune cell composition in non-small cell lung cancer. Method: immunoSEQ multiplex PCR; TCRdb's copy keeps in-frame clones and lacks some. Among about 2,900 clones listed, around 73% were seen once. Broader study findings: Tumour TCR-beta clonality was not significantly tied to smoking pack-years.

As concerns this clone: Its antigen is not identified.

The TCR was taken from a human donor with non-small cell lung cancer. The source material was lung tumor tissue.

The CDR3 here is CATSRDSAGAGSNQPQHF. Written as DNA, the CDR3 is TGTGCCACCAGCAGAGATTCGGCAGGGGCTGGGAGCAATCAGCCCCAGCATTTT. J is TRBJ1-5 and V is TRBV15; D is perhaps TRBD1 (6 bases). V lost 0 bases to trimming and J lost 1 base, with 16 bases between them. Per germline, CDR1 LNHNV and CDR2 YYDKDF (reference sequence). The CDR3 is 18 residues long. Drawing the rest from reference TRBV15 and TRBJ1-5, the complete variable domain is DAMVIQNPRYQVTQFGKPVTLSCSQTLNHNVMYWYQQKSSQAPKLLFHYYDKDFNNEADTPDNFQSRRPNTSFCFLDIRSPGLGDTAMYLCATSRDSAGAGSNQPQHFGDGTRLSIL.